Below are 27 T cell receptor beta chains sequenced from a single sample in a study of response to subunit inactivated influenza vaccine. One entry per CDR3 protein, called by TCRdb with MiXCR from the RT-PCR reads. The table includes 650,000 to 700,000 distinct CDR3 sequences, more than 15% detected once. Sequencing used PBMCs from blood, obtained roughly 12 days after vaccination. These receptors were obtained from a man aged 45-65 years who received an inactivated influenza vaccine.

Only a few counts were recorded for this clonotype. The chain joins TRBV12-3 or TRBV12-4 to TRBJ1-6; 8 nucleotides align to TRBD1. The J segment lost 10 bases and the V segment lost 3 bases, leaving 5 bases of the junction unmatched. The CDR3 is 14 residues long. The CDR3 coding sequence is TGTGCCAGCAGTTTGCGGACAGGGAACTCACCCCTCCACTTT. This sequence encodes CASSLRTGNSPLHF.

The sample holds a few counts of this clonotype. The chain couples TRBV2 to TRBJ1-2; maybe TRBD1 (6 bases). The germline V gene encodes CDR1 SNHLY and CDR2 FYNNEI. This CDR3 spans 15 amino acids. The V end was cut by 5 bases, the J end by 4 bases, with 17 bases between. The CDR3 spells CASSPPTRGAYGYTF. As DNA, the CDR3 is TGTGCCAGCAGTCCCCCAACCCGGGGGGCCTATGGCTACACCTTC. The whole variable domain, remainder taken from reference TRBV2 and TRBJ1-2, is EPEVTQTPSHQVTQMGQEVILRCVPISNHLYFYWYRQILGQKVEFLVSFYNNEISEKSEIFDDQFSVERPDGSNFTLKIRSTKLEDSAMYFCASSPPTRGAYGYTFGSGTRLTVV.

This sequence joins TRBV10-3 and TRBJ2-5; D is possibly TRBD1 (5 bases). The CDR3 contains 13 residues. CDR1 and CDR2 from the germline V gene are ENHRY and SYGVKD. V lost 4 bases and J lost 4, with 10 bases in between. This chain's CDR3 is CAISAQGTETQYF. In DNA form, the CDR3 reads TGTGCCATCAGTGCGCAGGGAACAGAGACCCAGTACTTC.

The CDR3 coding sequence is TGTGCCAGCCTTGGGGTAGCGGGAGGGGGAAAGGAGCAGTTCTTC. Protein sequence: CASLGVAGGGKEQFF. The gene calls are TRBV6-1 and TRBJ2-1, with 11 bases matching TRBD2. Germline CDR1 and CDR2: MNHNS and SASEGT. J was trimmed by 10 bases and V by 8 bases; bases with no gene match: 13. This CDR3 is built from 15 residues.

This clonotype was recorded at least ten times. This rearrangement joins TRBV5-1 to TRBJ2-1, with D maybe TRBD1 (6 bases). Trimming removed 4 bases at V and 0 bases at J, with 14 bases between. Germline V gene data show CDR1 as SGHRS and CDR2 as YFSETQ. The length of the CDR3 is 16 residues. In DNA, the CDR3 is TGCGCCAGCAGCCCTGGGGACACCCTCTCCTACAATGAGCAGTTCTTC. Translation gives CASSPGDTLSYNEQFF.

This clonotype was observed a few times. The chain's CDR3 is CSVEWRELDNEQFF. The CDR3 bases are TGCAGCGTTGAATGGCGGGAGTTGGACAATGAGCAGTTCTTC. The rearrangement links TRBV29-1 to TRBJ2-1; the match to TRBD2 covers 7 bases. The junction had 6 bases not matched to a gene; V was cut back by 2 bases and J by 5 bases. Germline-derived CDR1 and CDR2 are SQVTM and ANQGSEA. The length of the CDR3 is 14 residues.

The rearrangement joins TRBV12-3 or TRBV12-4 to TRBJ2-3; perhaps TRBD1 as D (6 bases). Trimming pared 3 bases from V and 9 bases from J, leaving 7 bases between. CDR3 length: 11 amino acids. The CDR3 sequence: CASSFRGTQYF. In DNA form, the CDR3 reads TGTGCCAGCAGTTTTAGGGGGACGCAGTATTTT.

The CDR3 DNA reads TGTGCCAGCAGCTTAGCGACTTTTAGCACAGATACGCAGTATTTT. Translation: CASSLATFSTDTQYF. This chain joins TRBV7-2 and TRBJ2-3; D not certain. This CDR3 has 15 residues. The germline V gene encodes CDR1 SGHTA and CDR2 FQGNSA. V dropped 0 bases and J dropped 0 bases, with 7 bases sitting between them.

The rearrangement joins TRBV4-2 to TRBJ1-6, with 7 bases lining up with TRBD1. The germline gives CDR1 LGHNA, CDR2 YNFKEQ. This CDR3 spans 15 amino acids. V dropped 3 bases and J dropped 7; count of bases not matched to a gene: 6. CDR3 sequence (DNA): TGTGCCAGCAGCCAGACCGGGACAGTGAATTCACCCCTCCACTTT. Translating gives CASSQTGTVNSPLHF.

The chain couples TRBV6-1 to TRBJ1-5, with a possible D match to TRBD1 (5 bases). V was trimmed by 1 base and J by 3 bases, leaving 10 bases between them. CDR3 size: 15 residues. Germline lookup yields CDR1 MNHNS and CDR2 SASEGT. This chain's CDR3 is CASSEGRTYNQPQHF. DNA for the CDR3: TGTGCCAGCAGTGAAGGTAGGACATACAATCAGCCCCAGCATTTT.

The rearrangement links TRBV27 to TRBJ2-7; 8 positions match TRBD2. CDR3 length equals 16 residues. V dropped 2 bases and J dropped 3; count of bases not matched to a gene: 9. Germline CDR1 MNHEY, CDR2 SMNVEV (reference sequence). The CDR3 bases are TGTGCCAGCAGTTTAGTATACAGCGGGAGAAACTACGAGCAGTACTTC. As protein: CASSLVYSGRNYEQYF.

V and J are TRBV9 and TRBJ2-7, with 13 bases fitting TRBD2. V trimming: 3 bases; J trimming: 7 bases; junction bases outside the gene matches: 7. The germline V gene encodes CDR1 SGDLS and CDR2 YYNGEE. CDR3 length equals 15 residues. The CDR3 bases are TGTGCCAGCAGCGAACTAGCGGGAGGGCCGGGGGAGCAGTACTTC. It translates to CASSELAGGPGEQYF.

The chain joins TRBV2 to TRBJ1-2; tentative D call: TRBD1 (6 bases). The CDR3 contains 13 residues. The germline V and J ends were trimmed by 2 bases and 8 bases, with 12 bases remaining between them. CDR1 SNHLY and CDR2 FYNNEI come from the germline V gene. This CDR3 is CASSEKGGRGYTF. Written as DNA, the CDR3 is TGTGCCAGCAGTGAAAAAGGGGGTCGAGGCTACACCTTC. The variable domain in full, completed from reference TRBV2 and TRBJ1-2, reads EPEVTQTPSHQVTQMGQEVILRCVPISNHLYFYWYRQILGQKVEFLVSFYNNEISEKSEIFDDQFSVERPDGSNFTLKIRSTKLEDSAMYFCASSEKGGRGYTFGSGTRLTVV.

The chain links TRBV12-3 or TRBV12-4 to TRBJ2-2; TRBD2 matches at 14 bases. The V gene end was trimmed by 6 bases and the J gene end by 0 bases; junction bases not matched to a gene: 3. The CDR3 extends over 17 amino acids. CDR3 nucleotide sequence: TGTGCCAGCAGGGGACTAGCGGGGGATTCGAACACCGGGGAGCTGTTTTTT. Protein product: CASRGLAGDSNTGELFF.

This chain connects TRBV20-1 to TRBJ1-6, with D tentatively TRBD1 (5 bases). V shed 0 bases and J shed 3 bases, with 12 bases lying between them. The CDR3 covers 16 residues. Germline CDR1 is DFQATT and CDR2 is SNEGSKA (reference sequence). The chain's CDR3 is CSARDGGGGYNSPLHF. CDR3 bases: TGCAGTGCTAGAGATGGCGGGGGTGGCTATAATTCACCCCTCCACTTT.

The chain links TRBV2 to TRBJ2-2; TRBD1 agrees at 8 bases. Looked up from germline, CDR1 is SNHLY and CDR2 is FYNNEI. Trimming at V came to 6 bases and at J to 3 bases, leaving 3 bases not matched to a gene. The CDR3 has 14 amino acids. CDR3 nucleotides: TGTGCCAGCAGGACAGGGGTTGACACCGGGGAGCTGTTTTTT. Translation: CASRTGVDTGELFF. Supplemented by reference TRBV2 and TRBJ2-2, the full variable domain reads EPEVTQTPSHQVTQMGQEVILRCVPISNHLYFYWYRQILGQKVEFLVSFYNNEISEKSEIFDDQFSVERPDGSNFTLKIRSTKLEDSAMYFCASRTGVDTGELFFGEGSRLTVL.

This clonotype turned up a few times. The CDR3 loop is CASRQGGEAYNSPLHF. In DNA form, the CDR3 reads TGTGCCAGCAGGCAAGGGGGCGAGGCCTATAATTCACCCCTCCACTTT. The rearrangement links TRBV5-6 to TRBJ1-6; 7 positions match TRBD1. Germline-derived CDR1 and CDR2 are SGHDT and YYEEEE. This CDR3 has 16 amino acids. Germline trimming cut 5 bases from V and 2 bases from J; bases unmatched to any gene: 7.

This clonotype was counted only a few times. V and J are TRBV5-6 and TRBJ2-3, with D unresolved. This CDR3 region has 12 residues. The V and J ends lost 2 bases and 6 bases respectively, with 7 bases between them. CDR1 and CDR2 (germline): SGHDT, YYEEEE. CDR3 region: CASSFHLDTQYF. In DNA form, the CDR3 reads TGTGCCAGCAGCTTTCATTTGGATACGCAGTATTTT.

This clonotype occurred a few times. The chain couples TRBV7-9 to TRBJ2-2, with D tentatively TRBD2 (5 bases). V was cut by 1 base and J by 1 base, with 10 bases left in between. Germline-derived CDR1 and CDR2 are SEHNR and FQNEAQ (reference sequence). The CDR3 extends over 16 amino acids. The CDR3 bases are TGTGCCAGCAGCTTAGATCCGGGGTGGAACACCGGGGAGCTGTTTTTT. Its translation is CASSLDPGWNTGELFF. Using reference TRBV7-9 and TRBJ2-2 for the parts outside the CDR3, the full variable domain is DTGVSQNPRHKITKRGQNVTFRCDPISEHNRLYWYRQTLGQGPEFLTYFQNEAQLEKSRLLSDRFSAERPKGSFSTLEIQRTEQGDSAMYLCASSLDPGWNTGELFFGEGSRLTVL.

This clonotype appeared a few times. V gene TRBV7-6 combines with J gene TRBJ2-7; perhaps TRBD2 as D (5 bases). Germline loops: CDR1 SGHVS, CDR2 FNYEAQ. This CDR3 comprises 16 residues. The V gene lost 1 base and the J gene lost 0 bases, with 13 bases spanning the gap. The CDR3 region has the DNA TGTGCCAGCAGCTTAGTATCGGGAATAGGCTCCTACGAGCAGTACTTC. Translating gives CASSLVSGIGSYEQYF.

This clonotype showed up just once. The V and J genes are TRBV11-2 and TRBJ1-1; D is unclear. V was pared by 1 base and J by 0 bases, with 9 bases between. This CDR3 contains 15 residues. Germline CDR1 is SGHAT and CDR2 is FQNNGV. In DNA form, the CDR3 reads TGTGCCAGCAGCTTAGCCGCACGACTGAACACTGAAGCTTTCTTT. This sequence encodes CASSLAARLNTEAFF.

V usage is TRBV28 and J usage is TRBJ2-3; D remains unclear. This CDR3 comprises 16 residues. The V end lost 6 bases, the J end lost 1 base, and 17 bases lay between the germline ends. Germline loops: CDR1 MDHEN, CDR2 SYDVKM. CDR3 coding DNA: TGTGCCAGCAGACGACGGCCCCTACCTCGCACAGATACGCAGTATTTT. It is translated as CASRRRPLPRTDTQYF.

This sequence joins TRBV5-6 and TRBJ1-2, with a weak D call TRBD1 (6 bases). CDR3 length: 14 amino acids. Germline V CDR1 and CDR2: SGHDT, YYEEEE. V was clipped by 4 bases and J by 7 bases, with 17 bases between them. The CDR3 protein is CASSHPDSRRGYTF. Written as DNA, the CDR3 is TGTGCCAGCAGCCATCCGGACAGCCGACGTGGCTACACCTTC.

V usage is TRBV9 and J usage is TRBJ2-1, with 9 bases fitting TRBD2. V lost 2 bases to trimming and J lost 7 bases; unmatched junction nucleotides: 7. Germline CDR1 is SGDLS and CDR2 is YYNGEE. There are 15 residues in the CDR3. The CDR3 DNA reads TGTGCCAGCAGCGTCATAGCGGGAGTTGGAAATGAGCAGTTCTTC. It translates to CASSVIAGVGNEQFF.

This chain links TRBV20-1 with TRBJ2-7; 9 bases match TRBD1. Germline loops: CDR1 DFQATT, CDR2 SNEGSKA (reference sequence). The CDR3 contains 12 residues. V dropped 2 bases and J dropped 6; count of bases not matched to a gene: 2. Here the CDR3 reads CSARTGGGEQYF. CDR3 nucleotide sequence: TGCAGTGCTAGAACAGGGGGCGGCGAGCAGTACTTC.

V is TRBV5-1 and J is TRBJ2-4; D is possibly TRBD2 (5 bases). V was clipped by 0 bases and J by 1 base, with 11 bases between them. Germline V gene data show CDR1 as SGHRS and CDR2 as YFSETQ. The CDR3 contains 16 residues. CDR3 in amino acids: CASSLGPGSAKNIQYF. The CDR3 DNA reads as TGCGCCAGCAGCTTGGGCCCGGGGTCGGCCAAAAACATTCAGTACTTC.

V gene TRBV10-3 combines with J gene TRBJ2-5; 10 positions agree with TRBD2. The CDR3 consists of 15 residues. CDR1 and CDR2 from the germline V gene are ENHRY and SYGVKD. With V trimmed by 0 bases and J by 5 bases, 3 bases remained unmatched. CDR3 amino acids: CAISESLLAGETQYF. CDR3 nucleotides: TGTGCCATCAGTGAGTCGTTACTAGCGGGGGAGACCCAGTACTTC.